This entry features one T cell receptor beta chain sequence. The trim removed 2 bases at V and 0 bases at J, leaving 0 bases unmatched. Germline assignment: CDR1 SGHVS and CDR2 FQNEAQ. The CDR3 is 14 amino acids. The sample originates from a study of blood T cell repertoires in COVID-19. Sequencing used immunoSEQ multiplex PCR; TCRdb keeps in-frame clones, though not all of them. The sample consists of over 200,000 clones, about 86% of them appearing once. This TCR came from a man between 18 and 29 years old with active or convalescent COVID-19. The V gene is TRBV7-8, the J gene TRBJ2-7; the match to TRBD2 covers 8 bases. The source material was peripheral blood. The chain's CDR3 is CASSLTSGSYEQYF. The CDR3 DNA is TGTGCCAGCAGCTTAACTAGCGGCTCCTACGAGCAGTACTTC.